A single sample is the source of the 23 T cell receptor beta chains below, sequenced in a study of CXCR4 blockade with PD-1 therapy in pancreatic cancer. Generated by immunoSEQ multiplex PCR, the TCRdb table keeps only in-frame clones and is missing some. The data contain approximately 17,000 clones, around 70% of them singletons. The sample taken for sequencing was tumor tissue. The receptor source for this set is a human donor with pancreatic ductal adenocarcinoma.

The chain recombines TRBV4-1 with TRBJ1-5; D ambiguous. V was shortened by 3 bases and J by 9 bases, with 12 bases between the two germline ends. The CDR3 is made up of 13 amino acids. Germline values: CDR1 MGHRA, CDR2 YSYEKL. The CDR3: CASSQLIGLPQHF. CDR3 DNA sequence: TGCGCCAGCAGCCAGCTCATTGGGCTGCCCCAGCATTTT.

The V call is TRBV5-1, the J call TRBJ2-7; a weak D match, TRBD2 (6 bases). The CDR3 contains 17 residues. The V end was cut by 3 bases, the J end by 2 bases, with 21 bases between. Per germline, CDR1 SGHRS and CDR2 YFSETQ. The CDR3 nucleotides are TGCGCCAGCAGCTCCTCGGTCGGGGCGGGAACCCCCTACGAGCAGTACTTC. It encodes CASSSSVGAGTPYEQYF.

This clone was found once. The genes are TRBV11-3 and TRBJ2-1; D remains unclear. Per germline, CDR1 SGHNT and CDR2 YENEEA. This CDR3 has 15 residues. Trimming stripped 5 bases from V and 0 bases from J, with 11 bases between. The CDR3, as DNA: TGTGCCAGCAGCGCCGACCCGGGCTCCTACAATGAGCAGTTCTTC. Translation gives CASSADPGSYNEQFF.

The V and J genes are TRBV5-1 and TRBJ2-3; no clear D gene. Trimming pared 4 bases from V and 0 bases from J, leaving 15 bases between. Per the germline V gene, CDR1 is SGHRS and CDR2 is YFSETQ. This CDR3 has 16 residues. This CDR3 reads CASSPVAVGSTDTQYF. The CDR3 DNA sequence: TGCGCCAGCAGCCCCGTAGCTGTGGGGAGCACAGATACGCAGTATTTT.

The chain recombines TRBV6-7 with TRBJ1-4; TRBD1 is a possible D gene (6 bases). TRBV6-7 is reported as an ORF; its role is uncertain. The V gene lost 5 bases and the J gene lost 0 bases, with 16 bases spanning the gap. The length of the CDR3 is 17 residues. The CDR3 spells CASSEVLGGSTNEKLFF. The CDR3 DNA follows: TGTGCCAGCAGTGAAGTCTTAGGGGGTTCAACTAATGAAAAACTGTTTTTT.

This clone was seen once. The J gene is TRBJ2-1, the V gene TRBV18; perhaps TRBD2 as D (5 bases). This CDR3 comprises 17 residues. Looked up from germline, CDR1 is KGHSH and CDR2 is LQKENI. V was trimmed by 3 bases and J by 1 base, leaving 16 bases between them. The CDR3 DNA follows: TGTGCCAGCTCACCCGCCTTAGGGAGCCCGTCCTACAATGAGCAGTTCTTC. Translated, it gives CASSPALGSPSYNEQFF.

CDR3 region: CSVATGAGNTIYF. CDR3 nucleotide sequence: TGCAGCGTTGCGACAGGGGCTGGAAACACCATATATTTT. The J gene is TRBJ1-3, the V gene TRBV29-1; 8 nucleotides match TRBD1. The CDR3 runs 13 residues. Unmatched junction bases numbered 1, after V lost 4 bases and J lost 2 bases. Germline lookup yields CDR1 SQVTM and CDR2 ANQGSEA. The variable domain in full, with the rest retrieved from reference TRBV29-1 and TRBJ1-3, is SAVISQKPSRDICQRGTSLTIQCQVDSQVTMMFWYRQQPGQSLTLIATANQGSEATYESGFVIDKFPISRPNLTFSTLTVSNMSPEDSSIYLCSVATGAGNTIYFGEGSWLTVV.

This clone was counted only a few times. J is TRBJ1-1 and V is TRBV27, with D perhaps matching TRBD1 (6 bases). This CDR3 spans 14 amino acids. The V and J ends lost 1 base and 7 bases respectively, with 13 bases between them. Germline values: CDR1 MNHEY, CDR2 SMNVEV (reference sequence). DNA for the CDR3: TGTGCCAGCAGTTTATTTTCAGGGGCTAATGAAGCTTTCTTT. Translated: CASSLFSGANEAFF.

This sequence joins TRBV19 and TRBJ2-1; D perhaps matches TRBD2 (6 bases). Between the trimmed V and J ends, which lost 2 bases and 14 bases, there was a span of 19 bases. Germline values: CDR1 LNHDA, CDR2 SQIVND (reference sequence). The length of the CDR3 is 14 residues. CDR3 loop: CASSIPGTWDFKFF. CDR3 nucleotides: TGTGCCAGTAGTATACCCGGGACTTGGGACTTCAAGTTCTTC.

The V and J genes are TRBV12-5 and TRBJ2-5, with D tentatively TRBD2 (6 bases). Germline values: CDR1 LGHNT, CDR2 FRNRAP. The CDR3 totals 12 residues. The chain's CDR3 is CASRESRETQYF. The CDR3 DNA sequence: TGTGCCAGCCGGGAGTCGCGGGAGACCCAGTACTTC.

A few counts support this clone. The chain is built from TRBV28 and TRBJ1-3; 7 nucleotides line up with TRBD1. Trimming took 1 base from V and 4 from J; bases not matched to a gene: 4. This CDR3 has 15 amino acids. From germline, CDR1 is MDHEN and CDR2 SYDVKM. The CDR3 region is CASSLSLGQGNTIYF. As DNA, the CDR3 is TGTGCCAGCAGTTTATCCCTGGGACAGGGAAACACCATATATTTT.

The rearrangement joins TRBV30 to TRBJ2-3; D tentatively fits TRBD1 or TRBD2 (5 bases each). Germline CDR1 and CDR2: GTSNPN and SVGIG (reference sequence). The length of the CDR3 is 15 residues. V was trimmed by 2 bases and J by 4 bases, leaving 16 bases between them. CDR3 coding DNA: TGTGCCTGGAGTCAGGGTCTCGGGAAGGCAGATACGCAGTATTTT. This codes for CAWSQGLGKADTQYF. The variable domain in full, completed from reference TRBV30 and TRBJ2-3, reads SQTIHQWPATLVQPVGSPLSLECTVEGTSNPNLYWYRQAAGRGLQLLFYSVGIGQISSEVPQNLSASRPQDRQFILSSKKLLLSDSGFYLCAWSQGLGKADTQYFGPGTRLTVL.

The chain is built from TRBV19 and TRBJ1-4; D unresolved. V lost 6 bases to trimming and J lost 5 bases, with 16 bases between them. The CDR3 is 15 residues long. Germline CDR1 LNHDA, CDR2 SQIVND (reference sequence). The CDR3 here is CASSSLGTDNEKLFF. CDR3 in DNA: TGTGCCAGTAGCTCGCTGGGAACAGACAATGAAAAACTGTTTTTT.

The chain employs TRBV19 and TRBJ2-3; possibly TRBD1 for D (7 bases). V dropped 7 bases and J dropped 8 bases, with 19 bases sitting between them. Germline V gene sequence: CDR1 LNHDA, CDR2 SQIVND (reference sequence). The CDR3 has 14 residues. CDR3 sequence reads: CASTPDRVGGTQYF. Here the CDR3 DNA reads TGTGCCAGTACCCCTGACAGGGTGGGGGGTACGCAGTATTTT.

V is TRBV30 and J is TRBJ1-2; no clear D gene. The ends were cut back, 5 bases at V and 4 bases at J, with 17 bases in the middle. CDR3 size: 14 residues. CDR1 is GTSNPN, CDR2 SVGIG, per germline (reference sequence). The CDR3 sequence is CAWAYQVPSYGYTF. The CDR3 DNA follows: TGTGCCTGGGCGTATCAGGTTCCTAGCTATGGCTACACCTTC.

This chain connects TRBV6-1 to TRBJ2-7; D perhaps matches TRBD1 (5 bases). This CDR3 spans 14 amino acids. Germline assignment: CDR1 MNHNS and CDR2 SASEGT. Trimming stripped 0 bases from V and 5 bases from J, with 11 bases between. The CDR3 DNA sequence: TGTGCCAGCAGTGAAGCGGCGTGGGGCGACGAGCAGTACTTC. It encodes CASSEAAWGDEQYF.

The genes are TRBV28 and TRBJ2-2; no firm D call. Trimming took off 2 bases at V and 3 bases at J, with 7 bases between the two ends. The V gene's germline CDR1 is MDHEN and CDR2 SYDVKM. CDR3 size: 14 residues. The CDR3 sequence is CASSLAAYTGELFF. Here the CDR3 DNA reads TGTGCCAGCAGTTTAGCTGCTTACACCGGGGAGCTGTTTTTT.

The gene calls are TRBV14 and TRBJ1-1, with TRBD1 identical over 9 bases. The CDR3 length is 18 residues. The V gene's germline CDR1 is SGHDN and CDR2 FVKESK. Trimming took 4 bases from V and 3 from J; bases not matched to a gene: 15. CDR3 sequence: CASSPSGQGGVKDTEAFF. In nucleotides, the CDR3 is TGTGCCAGCAGCCCTTCGGGACAGGGAGGGGTGAAGGACACTGAAGCTTTCTTT. Together with reference TRBV14 and TRBJ1-1, the CDR3 gives the full variable domain: EAGVTQFPSHSVIEKGQTVTLRCDPISGHDNLYWYRRVMGKEIKFLLHFVKESKQDESGMPNNRFLAERTGGTYSTLKVQPAELEDSGVYFCASSPSGQGGVKDTEAFFGQGTRLTVV.

The J gene is TRBJ2-7, the V gene TRBV25-1, with 11 bases identical to TRBD1. Germline CDR1 reads MGHDK; CDR2 reads SYGVNS. This CDR3 is built from 15 residues. Losses at the gene ends were 9 bases for V and 4 bases for J; bases not matched to a gene: 11. In DNA, the CDR3 is TGTGCCAGTTACGGACAGGGGGCAACTACTTACGAGCAGTACTTC. This gives the protein CASYGQGATTYEQYF.

This rearrangement joins TRBV10-2 to TRBJ2-1; 11 nucleotides align to TRBD2. From germline, CDR1 is WSHSY and CDR2 SAAADI. J lost 8 bases, V lost 5 bases, and 11 bases had no gene match. This CDR3 has 16 amino acids. In DNA, the CDR3 is TGCGCCAGCAGTTTTTCACTAGCGGGAGTCGTTGATGAGCAGTTCTTC. Its protein is CASSFSLAGVVDEQFF.

The chain links TRBV29-1 to TRBJ2-5; the D is unclear. CDR1 SQVTM and CDR2 ANQGSEA come from the germline V gene. This CDR3 contains 15 residues. V was pared by 5 bases and J by 1 base, with 17 bases between. Written as DNA, the CDR3 is TGCAGCGTTACTGAACGCCGGGCAGCCCAAGAGACCCAGTACTTC. This sequence encodes CSVTERRAAQETQYF.

Remarks on this clone: The junction departs from germline at one end; a sequencing error may be responsible. The chain joins TRBV19 to TRBJ1-2; D is unresolved. This CDR3 comprises 14 residues. Germline V lookup: CDR1 LNHDA, CDR2 SQIVND (reference sequence). CDR3 nucleotide sequence: TGTGCCAGTAGTATAGTCGGGGAGGCGGATGGCTACACTTTC. It codes for CASSIVGEADGYTF.

J is TRBJ1-3 and V is TRBV11-1; D uncertain. Germline V lookup: CDR1 SGHAT, CDR2 FQDESV (reference sequence). The CDR3 has 14 amino acids. The V end lost 4 bases, the J end lost 0 bases, and 7 bases lay between the germline ends. For the CDR3, the DNA is TGTGCCAGCAGCTCCCTGGTCTCTGGAAACACCATATATTTT. Protein product: CASSSLVSGNTIYF.